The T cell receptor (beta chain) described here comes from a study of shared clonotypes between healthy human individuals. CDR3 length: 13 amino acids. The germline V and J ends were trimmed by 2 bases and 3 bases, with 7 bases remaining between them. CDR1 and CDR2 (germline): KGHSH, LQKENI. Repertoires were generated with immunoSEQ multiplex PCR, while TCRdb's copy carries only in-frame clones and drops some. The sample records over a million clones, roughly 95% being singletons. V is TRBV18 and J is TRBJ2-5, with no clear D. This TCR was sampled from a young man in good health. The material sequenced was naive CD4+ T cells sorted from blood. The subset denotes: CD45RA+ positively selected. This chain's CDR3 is CASSPWQEETQYF. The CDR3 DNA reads TGTGCCAGCTCACCATGGCAGGAAGAGACCCAGTACTTC. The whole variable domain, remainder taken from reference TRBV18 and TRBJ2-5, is NAGVMQNPRHLVRRRGQEARLRCSPMKGHSHVYWYRQLPEEGLKFMVYLQKENIIDESGMPKERFSAEFPKEGPSILRIQQVVRGDSAAYFCASSPWQEETQYFGPGTRLLVL.